This record concerns one T cell receptor beta chain sequence. Per the germline V gene, CDR1 is GTSNPN and CDR2 is SVGIG (reference sequence). CDR3 length: 13 residues. Trimming removed 3 bases from V and 4 bases from J, with 9 bases in between. This sample is part of a study of technical replicates of blood from several donors. TCRdb's table, derived via immunoSEQ multiplex PCR, lists solely in-frame clones and lacks some. There are 62,000 or so clones in the sample; over 75% occur only once, and over 4.5% lies in the top ten. This sequence originates from a human donor in good health. Some clones in this sample may be carry-over from other donors' samples. The sequenced material came from PBMCs. This chain uses TRBV30 with TRBJ2-2; tentative D call: TRBD2 (5 bases). The CDR3 loop reads CAWSVGGTGELFF. Here the CDR3 DNA reads TGTGCCTGGAGCGTAGGAGGCACCGGGGAGCTGTTTTTT.